One sample yielded the 19 T cell receptor beta chains listed below, sequenced in a study of blood T cell repertoires in COVID-19. Some clones are missing from TCRdb's copy, which holds only in-frame ones; the method was immunoSEQ multiplex PCR. The repertoire has 85,000 to 110,000 clones, roughly 90% of them found once; the top ten carry 3% to 4.5%. Source material: peripheral blood. Source of these receptors: an older woman with acute or convalescent COVID-19.

This chain links TRBV3-1 (or the pseudogene TRBV3-2) with TRBJ2-1, with 7 positions matching TRBD2. The trim removed 5 bases at V and 4 bases at J, leaving 11 bases unmatched. The CDR3 loop spans 16 amino acids. Per germline, CDR1 LGHDT and CDR2 YNNKEL (reference sequence). CDR3 region: CASSLPGLQGYNEQFF. CDR3 bases: TGTGCCAGCAGCTTGCCGGGACTACAAGGGTACAATGAGCAGTTCTTC.

The V and J genes are TRBV5-8 and TRBJ2-7; TRBD2 is a possible D gene (5 bases). Per the germline V gene, CDR1 is SGHTS and CDR2 is YDEGEE. V was clipped by 4 bases and J by 2 bases, with 13 bases between them. The CDR3 runs to 14 residues. CDR3 sequence reads: CASSRPGITYEQYF. The CDR3 DNA is TGTGCCAGCAGCAGACCCGGGATCACCTACGAGCAGTACTTC.

This sequence joins TRBV6-1 and TRBJ1-6, with a possible D match to TRBD1 (5 bases). There are 14 residues in the CDR3. Germline lookup yields CDR1 MNHNS and CDR2 SASEGT. The germline V and J ends were trimmed by 7 bases and 9 bases, with 16 bases remaining between them. CDR3 residues: CASTRGTGGSPLHF. The CDR3 region has the DNA TGTGCCAGCACCCGAGGGACCGGGGGTTCACCCCTCCACTTT.

The genes are TRBV7-2 and TRBJ2-1, with TRBD2 identical over 11 bases. The V gene's germline CDR1 is SGHTA and CDR2 FQGNSA. This CDR3 comprises 17 residues. The trim removed 0 bases at V and 9 bases at J, leaving 10 bases unmatched. The CDR3 here is CASSLAPSGTSGTEQFF. The CDR3 DNA follows: TGTGCCAGCAGCTTAGCCCCCTCCGGGACTAGCGGCACTGAGCAGTTCTTC.

This clone occurred once. The V and J genes are TRBV18 and TRBJ1-2, with unresolved D. Looked up from germline, CDR1 is KGHSH and CDR2 is LQKENI. V was trimmed by 2 bases and J by 4 bases, leaving 17 bases between them. The CDR3 length is 16 residues. CDR3 in DNA: TGTGCCAGCTCACCATCGGATACGGGGAAGACCTATGGCTACACCTTC. Amino acid sequence: CASSPSDTGKTYGYTF.

The chain links TRBV18 to TRBJ1-1, with D maybe TRBD1 (5 bases). This CDR3 region has 15 residues. The germline gives CDR1 KGHSH, CDR2 LQKENI. Trimming removed 6 bases at V and 0 bases at J, with 14 bases between. CDR3 coding DNA: TGTGCCAGCTCCTCATCGGGGGTTGTGAACACTGAAGCTTTCTTT. This codes for CASSSSGVVNTEAFF.

The chain carries TRBV9 and TRBJ1-2; the D gene is possibly TRBD1 (5 bases). V lost 0 bases, J lost 3 bases, and 12 bases lay in between. The V gene's germline CDR1 is SGDLS and CDR2 YYNGEE. The length of the CDR3 is 15 residues. Written as DNA, the CDR3 is TGTGCCAGCAGCGTAGACCCGTGGGGGGACTATGGCTACACCTTC. It is translated as CASSVDPWGDYGYTF.

V is TRBV25-1 and J is TRBJ1-1, with D possibly being TRBD1 (6 bases). Per the germline V gene, CDR1 is MGHDK and CDR2 is SYGVNS. The CDR3 runs to 15 residues. Between the trimmed V and J ends, which lost 6 bases and 3 bases, there was a span of 17 bases. The CDR3 DNA is TGTGCCAGCAGCGCCAGGACAGATCGGCACACTGAAGCTTTCTTT. Translation gives CASSARTDRHTEAFF.

The genes are TRBV29-1 and TRBJ1-1; 7 bases fit TRBD1. V shed 1 base and J 4 bases; nucleotides not matched to a gene: 3. This CDR3 has 13 amino acids. The germline CDR1 and CDR2 sequences are SQVTM and ANQGSEA. In DNA form, the CDR3 reads TGCAGCGTTGAAGGCCAGGGGGGCACTGAAGCTTTCTTT. It codes for CSVEGQGGTEAFF.

The chain combines TRBV2 with TRBJ1-2, with 11 nucleotides matching TRBD1. Per germline, CDR1 SNHLY and CDR2 FYNNEI. This CDR3 contains 14 residues. With V trimmed by 4 bases and J by 4 bases, 2 bases remained unmatched. CDR3 sequence: CASSAGQGVYGYTF. DNA for the CDR3: TGTGCCAGCAGTGCGGGACAGGGGGTCTATGGCTACACCTTC.

The V call is TRBV3-1 (or the pseudogene TRBV3-2), the J call TRBJ1-1; the D is unclear. Trimming stripped 2 bases from V and 6 bases from J, with 10 bases between. CDR1 LGHDT and CDR2 YNNKEL come from the germline V gene (reference sequence). The CDR3 has 13 amino acids. The CDR3 is CASSQSPQSEAFF. DNA for the CDR3: TGTGCCAGCAGCCAAAGTCCGCAGTCTGAAGCTTTCTTT.

This clone was seen once. This chain joins TRBV9 and TRBJ1-3; 9 bases are a match to TRBD1. Germline CDR1 reads SGDLS; CDR2 reads YYNGEE. V was pared by 4 bases and J by 2 bases, with 4 bases of the junction left unmatched. The CDR3 covers 15 residues. CDR3 in amino acids: CASSSRDRAGNTIYF. The DNA of the CDR3 is TGTGCCAGCAGCTCCCGGGACAGGGCTGGAAACACCATATATTTT.

The chain recombines TRBV13 with TRBJ1-1, with D tentatively TRBD1 (5 bases). Deletions cut 0 bases from V and 1 base from J, with 9 bases between. CDR1 is PRHDT, CDR2 FYEKMQ, per germline (reference sequence). The CDR3 extends over 15 amino acids. CDR3 DNA: TGTGCCAGCAGCTTAGGCCTTCAGGGGAACACTGAAGCTTTCTTT. This gives the protein CASSLGLQGNTEAFF.

This rearrangement joins TRBV5-1 to TRBJ1-6; 12 bases agree with TRBD1. V lost 4 bases and J lost 10; bases outside the gene matches: 15. The CDR3 contains 18 residues. Germline CDR1 reads SGHRS; CDR2 reads YFSETQ. In DNA form, the CDR3 reads TGCGCCAGCAGCAAGCTACCGGGACAGGGGGCTATAAGGTCACCCCTCCACTTT. Its translation: CASSKLPGQGAIRSPLHF.

V usage is TRBV21-1 and J usage is TRBJ2-1; the table's TRBD2 call for D was not verified on the DNA. TRBV21-1 is flagged as a pseudogene. The CDR3 is 18 amino acids. CDR3 residues: CASSNRGGLAGGENEQFF. CDR3 DNA sequence: TGTGCCAGCAGCAACAGAGGGGGACTAGCGGGAGGTGAGAATGAGCAGTTCTTC.

V and J are TRBV19 and TRBJ2-1, with a possible D match to TRBD2 (6 bases). The CDR3 has 15 amino acids. Germline CDR1 and CDR2: LNHDA and SQIVND (reference sequence). V gave up 3 bases and J gave up 5 bases, with 14 bases separating them. The CDR3 nucleotides are TGTGCCAGTAGTATCGGGGCGGCGGGACACAATGAGCAGTTCTTC. This sequence encodes CASSIGAAGHNEQFF.

Comment on this clone: The same CDR3 can be traced to other DNA sequences in this sample. The gene calls are TRBV25-1 and TRBJ2-2, with 7 bases fitting TRBD1. CDR1 is MGHDK and CDR2 is SYGVNS in the germline V gene. CDR3 size: 14 residues. V shed 6 bases and J 0 bases; nucleotides not matched to a gene: 1. Here the CDR3 reads CASSGTANTGELFF. CDR3 bases: TGTGCCAGCAGCGGGACAGCGAACACCGGGGAGCTGTTTTTT.

V and J are TRBV29-1 and TRBJ1-1; D not certain. Trimming pared 1 base from V and 2 bases from J, leaving 8 bases between. This CDR3 is 13 amino acids long. Germline CDR1 is SQVTM and CDR2 is ANQGSEA. CDR3 in amino acids: CSVEVSLNTEAFF. The CDR3 DNA reads TGCAGCGTTGAAGTGAGCTTAAACACTGAAGCTTTCTTT.

The chain joins TRBV10-1 to TRBJ1-1; perhaps TRBD1 as D (6 bases). Germline V gene data show CDR1 as WNHNN and CDR2 as SYGVQD (reference sequence). The CDR3 extends over 13 amino acids. Between the trimmed V and J ends, which lost 6 bases and 5 bases, there was a span of 13 bases. The chain's CDR3 is CASRPTGKTEAFF. Written as DNA, the CDR3 is TGCGCCAGCAGGCCTACAGGGAAAACTGAAGCTTTCTTT.